A single sample is the source of the 25 T cell receptor beta chains below, sequenced in a study of vaccination and CD4 T cells after COVID-19. The study sequenced cultured CD4+ T cell DNA using the Oncomine TCR Beta short-read assay. Genomic DNA was extracted from cultured CD4+ T cells. MiXCR was run by TCRdb on the PCR reads, yielding one entry per CDR3 protein. This table holds about 7,600 distinct CDR3 sequences, over 25% found once. Described treatment: roughly 11-day PBMC culture with coronavirus spike peptide pools or control peptides (ViraFEST assay). During the years 2011-2018, before the COVID-19 pandemic, the unexposed donor's CD4+ T cells were collected. These TCRs' antigens remain unknown. The sequencing input was CD4+ T cells from blood, cultured in vitro. The receptors here all came from a human donor in good health.

The genes are TRBV7-3 and TRBJ2-1, with 13 bases identical to TRBD2. Germline V CDR1 and CDR2: SGHTA, FQGTGA. The CDR3 loop spans 14 amino acids. V shed 4 bases and J 7 bases; nucleotides not matched to a gene: 1. The CDR3 region is CASSSLAGGNEQFF. The CDR3 DNA reads TGTGCCAGCAGCTCACTAGCGGGAGGGAATGAGCAGTTCTTC.

The rearrangement uses TRBV6-1 and TRBJ1-1; no definite D call. Looked up from germline, CDR1 is MNHNS and CDR2 is SASEGT. The CDR3 totals 16 residues. Trimming cost V 1 base and J 0 bases, with 12 bases left between them. The CDR3 region has the DNA TGTGCCAGCAGTGAAGACCTGGAACCGCTGAACACTGAAGCTTTCTTT. Protein: CASSEDLEPLNTEAFF.

This clonotype has just a few counts. V usage is TRBV7-2 and J usage is TRBJ2-2, with D perhaps matching TRBD2 (6 bases). The CDR3 is made up of 15 amino acids. Trimming removed 5 bases from V and 8 bases from J, with 18 bases in between. Germline CDR1 reads SGHTA; CDR2 reads FQGNSA. CDR3 protein: CASSDQATSSGELFF. CDR3 nucleotide sequence: TGTGCCAGCAGCGACCAGGCTACTAGCTCGGGGGAGCTGTTTTTT.

The chain joins TRBV5-4 to TRBJ2-3; 13 bases line up with TRBD2. Trimming removed 5 bases from V and 0 bases from J; junction bases left unmatched: 3. The CDR3 is 16 amino acids. Per the germline V gene, CDR1 is SGHNT and CDR2 is YYREEE (reference sequence). CDR3 nucleotides: TGTGCCAGCAGTCCGGGACTAGCGGGGAGCACAGATACGCAGTATTTT. The encoded protein is CASSPGLAGSTDTQYF.

The chain has TRBV19 and TRBJ1-2; no clear D. The CDR3 length is 13 residues. V was cut by 4 bases and J by 1 base, with 7 bases left in between. The germline gives CDR1 LNHDA, CDR2 SQIVND (reference sequence). In DNA, the CDR3 is TGTGCCAGTAGTAGCGGGTTTAACTATGGCTACACCTTC. This codes for CASSSGFNYGYTF.

This clonotype was recorded once. The chain carries TRBV7-2 and TRBJ2-7; perhaps D is TRBD1 or TRBD2 (5 bases each). In germline, CDR1 is SGHTA, CDR2 FQGNSA. V was clipped by 5 bases and J by 2 bases, with 16 bases between them. CDR3 length: 15 residues. CDR3 loop: CASSLHPRGPYEQYF. For the CDR3, the DNA is TGTGCCAGCAGCCTCCACCCCCGGGGCCCCTACGAGCAGTACTTC.

The CDR3 DNA is TGTGCCAGCAGTCCCAATCAGGGTAGCACTGAAGCTTTCTTT. This encodes CASSPNQGSTEAFF. The chain is built from TRBV7-3 and TRBJ1-1; a weak D match, TRBD1 (5 bases). This CDR3 has 14 amino acids. Trimming stripped 6 bases from V and 4 bases from J, with 15 bases between. Germline assignment: CDR1 SGHTA and CDR2 FQGTGA.

This clonotype appeared a few times. The chain joins TRBV27 to TRBJ2-4; D perhaps matches TRBD2 (5 bases). Germline-derived CDR1 and CDR2 are MNHEY and SMNVEV (reference sequence). The CDR3 runs 16 residues. V shed 5 bases and J shed 0 bases, with 14 bases lying between them. CDR3 in DNA: TGTGCCAGCAGTCCAAGGGCGGGTTTAGCCAAAAACATTCAGTACTTC. Its protein product is CASSPRAGLAKNIQYF.

This clonotype was recorded a few times. The chain couples TRBV12-3 or TRBV12-4 to TRBJ1-2; 7 bases align to TRBD1. V shed 6 bases, J shed 2 bases, and the junction held 3 bases outside the gene matches. This CDR3 spans 13 amino acids. In DNA form, the CDR3 reads TGTGCCAGCAGAGTACAGGGGAACTATGGCTACACCTTC. It translates to CASRVQGNYGYTF.

This chain uses TRBV7-9 with TRBJ1-4, with unresolved D. Trimming cost V 1 base and J 7 bases, with 7 bases left between them. This CDR3 spans 13 amino acids. The germline gives CDR1 SEHNR, CDR2 FQNEAQ (reference sequence). For the CDR3, the DNA is TGTGCCAGCAGCTTAGTGGGTGGTGAAAAACTGTTTTTT. Residues: CASSLVGGEKLFF.

The rearrangement uses TRBV20-1 and TRBJ2-1; D possibly corresponds to TRBD2 (6 bases). Trimming shortened V by 4 bases and J by 7 bases, and 11 bases separated the two germline ends. CDR3 length equals 12 residues. Per the germline V gene, CDR1 is DFQATT and CDR2 is SNEGSKA (reference sequence). CDR3 nucleotides: TGCAGTGCTATCTTACGGGGGAATGAGCAGTTCTTC. This translates into CSAILRGNEQFF.

This clonotype is medium-sized. V usage is TRBV7-2 and J usage is TRBJ1-5, with 8 bases that match TRBD1. CDR3 length equals 15 residues. V trimming: 4 bases; J trimming: 6 bases; junction bases outside the gene matches: 8. CDR1 is SGHTA, CDR2 FQGNSA, per germline. The CDR3 nucleotides are TGTGCCAGCAGCTCCAGGACAGGGCAGGCTCAGCCCCAGCATTTT. This translates into CASSSRTGQAQPQHF.

CDR3 in amino acids: CASSLDQVTTYEQYF. CDR3 sequence (DNA): TGTGCCAGCAGCTTAGATCAGGTAACGACTTACGAGCAGTACTTC. The J gene is TRBJ2-7, the V gene TRBV11-2; D is unclear. This CDR3 comprises 15 residues. Germline assignment: CDR1 SGHAT and CDR2 FQNNGV. With 0 bases removed from V and 4 bases from J, the gap between germline ends came to 13 bases.

This clonotype turned up a few times. In nucleotides, the CDR3 is TGCGCCAGCAGCCCAAATTTGGACAGGGGTGGCTACACCTTC. Its protein is CASSPNLDRGGYTF. The rearrangement joins TRBV5-1 to TRBJ1-2; 9 nucleotides line up with TRBD1. The CDR3 has 14 amino acids. Germline V gene sequence: CDR1 SGHRS, CDR2 YFSETQ. Trimming cost V 4 bases and J 7 bases; bases outside gene matches: 8.

In DNA, the CDR3 is TGTGCCAGCAGCCAGAGGACAGGGGGCTCCTACAATGAGCAGTTCTTC. This translates into CASSQRTGGSYNEQFF. This chain connects TRBV7-9 to TRBJ2-1; 10 nucleotides align to TRBD1. The CDR3 totals 16 residues. Germline CDR1 is SEHNR and CDR2 is FQNEAQ (reference sequence). The V segment lost 5 bases and the J segment 0 bases; nucleotides outside the gene matches: 4.

The rearrangement uses TRBV28 and TRBJ2-2; D could derive from TRBD1 or TRBD2 (7 bases each). The CDR3 extends over 16 amino acids. V was clipped by 4 bases and J by 5 bases, with 17 bases between them. Germline values: CDR1 MDHEN, CDR2 SYDVKM. The CDR3 spells CASSSQGGGKTGELFF. The CDR3 bases are TGTGCCAGCAGTTCCCAGGGAGGGGGCAAAACCGGGGAGCTGTTTTTT. The whole variable domain, filled in from reference TRBV28 and TRBJ2-2, reads DVKVTQSSRYLVKRTGEKVFLECVQDMDHENMFWYRQDPGLGLRLIYFSYDVKMKEKGDIPEGYSVSREKKERFSLILESASTNQTSMYLCASSSQGGGKTGELFFGEGSRLTVL.

This clonotype was found a few times. The J gene is TRBJ2-3, the V gene TRBV21-1. TRBV21-1 is given as a pseudogene. This CDR3 has 17 residues. The chain's CDR3 is CVKHMGFRCGSTDTQYF. The CDR3 coding sequence is TGTGTCAAGCACATGGGGTTTAGGTGTGGTAGCACAGATACGCAGTATTTT.

The genes are TRBV15 and TRBJ2-3; TRBD2 matches 7 bases. Germline CDR1 and CDR2: LNHNV and YYDKDF (reference sequence). This CDR3 spans 15 amino acids. Germline trimming cut 2 bases from V and 9 bases from J; bases unmatched to any gene: 11. The CDR3 region has the DNA TGTGCCACCAGCAGACGCGGGGGTGACAGCCTAACGCAGTATTTT. Its protein is CATSRRGGDSLTQYF.

Concerning this clonotype: One end of the junction does not line up with germline, which may come from a read error. The chain couples TRBV7-9 to TRBJ2-7, with 11 bases matching TRBD1. The CDR3 is 15 residues long. The V gene's germline CDR1 is SEHNR and CDR2 FQNEAQ (reference sequence). The CDR3 coding sequence is TGCGCCAGCAGCGGAACCGGGACAGGGGGTGACGAGCAGTACTTC. Its translation: CASSGTGTGGDEQYF.

DNA for the CDR3: TGTGCCAGTAGTCAACCCGGGTACGAGCAGTACTTC. Encoded protein: CASSQPGYEQYF. This chain links TRBV19 with TRBJ2-7, with unresolved D. Trimming shortened V by 5 bases and J by 4 bases, and 9 bases separated the two germline ends. Per germline, CDR1 LNHDA and CDR2 SQIVND (reference sequence). The CDR3 has 12 residues.

The V gene is TRBV6-2 or TRBV6-3, the J gene TRBJ2-1, with TRBD2 identical over 7 bases. The CDR3 length is 15 residues. Trimming cost V 2 bases and J 8 bases; bases outside gene matches: 9. The germline gives CDR1 MNHEY, CDR2 SVGEGT. The CDR3 region has the DNA TGTGCCAGCAGTTACGCCGGACTAGAGATGGATGAGCAGTTCTTC. Its protein is CASSYAGLEMDEQFF.

V usage is TRBV19 and J usage is TRBJ2-5; TRBD2 agrees at 9 bases. The CDR3 spans 12 residues. Germline V gene lookup returns CDR1 LNHDA and CDR2 SQIVND (reference sequence). Trimming cost V 10 bases and J 5 bases; bases outside gene matches: 5. The CDR3 region has the DNA TGTGCCACCCGCCTAGCGGGGGAGACCCAGTACTTC. As protein: CATRLAGETQYF.

This clonotype was counted between two and nine times. This chain joins TRBV7-9 and TRBJ2-7; no definite D call. This CDR3 comprises 14 residues. V was trimmed by 5 bases and J by 3 bases, leaving 14 bases between them. From germline, CDR1 is SEHNR and CDR2 FQNEAQ (reference sequence). CDR3 coding DNA: TGTGCCAGCAGCCCACGAGTGGCCTTCTACGAGCAGTACTTC. This gives the protein CASSPRVAFYEQYF.

In this sample, this clonotype turned up a few times. The chain recombines TRBV15 with TRBJ2-1; the match to TRBD2 covers 9 bases. Germline CDR1 and CDR2: LNHNV and YYDKDF (reference sequence). The V and J ends lost 4 bases and 5 bases, in that order; junction bases with no gene match: 9. The CDR3 is 16 amino acids. CDR3 sequence (DNA): TGTGCCACCAGCAAAGGGATCAGGACTAGCGACAATGAGCAGTTCTTC. Translated: CATSKGIRTSDNEQFF.

The chain joins TRBV21-1 to TRBJ1-5; the D call TRBD1 from the table was never checked on the DNA. TRBV21-1 is flagged as a pseudogene. The CDR3 is 16 amino acids. The CDR3 DNA sequence: TGTGCCAGCAGCGGGACAGGGCTTTATAGCAATCAGCCCCAGCATTTT. It yields the protein CASSGTGLYSNQPQHF.